The clone carrying this TCR beta chain has just one count. What it recognizes is unknown. Repertoires were generated with immunoSEQ multiplex PCR, while TCRdb's copy carries only in-frame clones and drops some. The sample yields more than 90,000 clones, 80% to 95% seen once. The data belong to a study of PD-L1 blockade in urothelial cancer. Turning to the study itself: At 6 weeks and at 3 weeks (second dose) after treatment start, blood was analyzed. Study-wide findings and caveats: Pretreatment clonality of the blood TCR repertoire below the median was predictive of superior survival.

The sample's time point: peripheral blood 6 weeks after treatment start. Patients' urothelial carcinoma was locally advanced or metastatic. The V and J ends lost 5 bases and 5 bases, in that order; junction bases with no gene match: 11. Per germline, CDR1 SGHAT and CDR2 FQNNGV. The CDR3 loop spans 15 amino acids. The sequence derives from a man in his 60s with urothelial cancer. Sample: PBMCs, taken around atezolizumab (anti-PD-L1) treatment. This rearrangement joins TRBV11-2 to TRBJ2-5; 7 nucleotides agree with TRBD1. Here the CDR3 DNA reads TGTGCCAGCAGCAAAGGCCTAGGGGGCTTCGAGACCCAGTACTTC. This translates into CASSKGLGGFETQYF.